Detailed here is one T cell receptor beta chain. Trimming shortened V by 6 bases and J by 0 bases, and 18 bases separated the two germline ends. The CDR3 is 17 residues long. From germline, CDR1 is MNHEY and CDR2 SVGEGT. Generated by immunoSEQ multiplex PCR, the TCRdb table keeps only in-frame clones and is missing some. Of about 100,000 clones in the sample, approximately 92% were seen once. These data originate in a study of blood T cell repertoires in COVID-19. The chain carries TRBV6-2 or TRBV6-3 and TRBJ2-4, with a tentative D call TRBD2 (7 bases). The sample taken for sequencing was peripheral blood. The sequence derives from a woman aged 45-60 years with COVID-19, enrolled during active disease. CDR3: CASSPAGGLLAKNIQYF. In nucleotides, the CDR3 is TGTGCCAGCAGCCCAGCCGGGGGGCTCCTAGCCAAAAACATTCAGTACTTC.